The subject of this entry is one T cell receptor beta chain. Between the trimmed V and J ends, which lost 5 bases and 6 bases, there was a span of 23 bases. This CDR3 comprises 18 residues. Germline CDR1 and CDR2: LNHNV and YYDKDF (reference sequence). The sample belongs to a study of T cells of healthy individuals. TCRdb used MiXCR to reprocess the 5' RACE reads, holding one entry per CDR3 protein. The repertoire consists of fewer than 70,000 distinct CDR3 sequences, with about 14% occurring once and the leading ten covering about 16%. The chain has TRBV15 and TRBJ1-6; unclear D gene. The sequence was collected from a human donor in good health. CDR3 region: CATSRDSEYIGPNSPLHF. CDR3 nucleotide sequence: TGTGCCACCAGCCGGGATTCGGAATATATCGGCCCTAATTCACCCCTCCACTTT.